The 12 T cell receptor beta chains in this list originate from one sample, sequenced in a study of cytomegalovirus exposure and HLA in healthy donors. Amplification used 60 Vbeta primers and 13 Jbeta primers. Measured with immunoSEQ multiplex PCR; TCRdb has only the in-frame clones, and not every one. The data show a few hundred thousand clones, approximately 82% seen once. Specimen: PBMCs. These TCRs come from a woman in her thirties or forties in good health and CMV-seronegative.

The V call is TRBV7-8, the J call TRBJ1-5; the D is unclear. CDR1 is SGHVS and CDR2 is FQNEAQ in the germline V gene. The CDR3 is 15 residues long. Trimming left V 2 bases short and J 1 base short, with 9 bases between. The CDR3 nucleotides are TGTGCCAGCAGCTTACTGAGGGTAAGCAATCAGCCCCAGCATTTT. It is translated as CASSLLRVSNQPQHF.

The J gene is TRBJ1-2, the V gene TRBV5-6, with TRBD1 as a possible D gene (5 bases). In germline, CDR1 is SGHDT, CDR2 YYEEEE. V was pared by 3 bases and J by 8 bases, with 17 bases between. This CDR3 has 14 residues. In nucleotides, the CDR3 is TGTGCCAGCAGCTACCTTTCAGGGATCCTCGGCTACACCTTC. Encoded protein: CASSYLSGILGYTF.

The chain is built from TRBV11-3 and TRBJ1-2; 8 bases match TRBD1. This CDR3 is built from 13 residues. V lost 5 bases and J lost 7; bases outside the gene matches: 6. CDR1 SGHNT and CDR2 YENEEA come from the germline V gene. CDR3 bases: TGTGCCAGCAGCAATTACAGGGGGGTTGGCTACACCTTC. This gives the protein CASSNYRGVGYTF.

The J gene is TRBJ2-3, the V gene TRBV15; D unclear. The V gene lost 0 bases and the J gene lost 1 base, with 5 bases spanning the gap. The V gene's germline CDR1 is LNHNV and CDR2 YYDKDF (reference sequence). The CDR3 consists of 14 residues. The DNA of the CDR3 is TGTGCCACCAGCAGAGATCTCGGCACAGATACGCAGTATTTT. Its protein product is CATSRDLGTDTQYF.

In this sample, this clone turned up a few times. This sequence joins TRBV6-5 and TRBJ1-6, with D tentatively TRBD1 (5 bases). The CDR3 is 13 residues long. Trimming pared 2 bases from V and 10 bases from J, leaving 9 bases between. Germline CDR1 and CDR2: MNHEY and SVGAGI. This CDR3 reads CASSYRGGSPLHF. DNA for the CDR3: TGTGCCAGCAGTTACAGGGGAGGGTCACCCCTCCACTTT.

V usage is TRBV28 and J usage is TRBJ2-4; no definite D call. This CDR3 spans 14 amino acids. The germline gives CDR1 MDHEN, CDR2 SYDVKM. The V end was cut by 1 base, the J end by 6 bases, with 10 bases between. CDR3 DNA sequence: TGTGCCAGCAGTTTATTAGTACAGACAAACATTCAGTACTTC. Translated: CASSLLVQTNIQYF.

The chain combines TRBV4-2 with TRBJ1-4; 10 bases map to TRBD1. Unmatched junction bases numbered 5, after V lost 0 bases and J lost 7 bases. The CDR3 runs to 16 residues. Germline CDR1 LGHNA, CDR2 YNFKEQ. The DNA of the CDR3 is TGTGCCAGCAGCCAAGAACGGACAGGGGGACGTGAAAAACTGTTTTTT. Its translation: CASSQERTGGREKLFF.

The chain joins TRBV9 to TRBJ1-6; D unclear. Between the trimmed V and J ends, which lost 0 bases and 7 bases, there was a span of 11 bases. The CDR3 has 15 amino acids. The germline CDR1 and CDR2 sequences are SGDLS and YYNGEE. CDR3 protein: CASSVATHENSPLHF. The CDR3 nucleotides are TGTGCCAGCAGCGTAGCTACGCACGAGAATTCACCCCTCCACTTT.

CDR3 residues: CASSLGTGAAGELFF. The DNA of the CDR3 is TGTGCCAGCAGCTTAGGGACAGGTGCTGCCGGGGAGCTGTTTTTT. The V and J genes are TRBV7-9 and TRBJ2-2; TRBD1 matches at 7 bases. V was clipped by 1 base and J by 6 bases; unmatched bases: 5. The CDR3 runs to 15 residues. Looked up from germline, CDR1 is SEHNR and CDR2 is FQNEAQ (reference sequence).

The chain links TRBV10-3 to TRBJ1-3; D ambiguous. Germline loops: CDR1 ENHRY, CDR2 SYGVKD. The CDR3 has 12 residues. The CDR3 sequence: CGTAYSGNTIYF. The CDR3 coding sequence is TGTGGCACAGCTTACTCTGGAAACACCATATATTTT.

This sequence joins TRBV10-3 and TRBJ1-3; D is uncertain. CDR1 and CDR2 (germline): ENHRY, SYGVKD. The CDR3 spans 13 residues. V shed 8 bases and J shed 0 bases, with 8 bases lying between them. CDR3 sequence reads: CAIAGNSGNTIYF. The CDR3 nucleotides are TGTGCCATCGCGGGTAACTCTGGAAACACCATATATTTT.

The rearrangement joins TRBV4-1 to TRBJ1-5, with a possible D match to TRBD1 (5 bases). The germline V gene encodes CDR1 MGHRA and CDR2 YSYEKL. V lost 0 bases, J lost 6 bases, and 15 bases lay in between. The CDR3 covers 16 residues. The CDR3 region is CASSQDPGRAGQPQHF. CDR3 DNA sequence: TGCGCCAGCAGCCAAGATCCCGGCAGGGCAGGTCAGCCCCAGCATTTT.